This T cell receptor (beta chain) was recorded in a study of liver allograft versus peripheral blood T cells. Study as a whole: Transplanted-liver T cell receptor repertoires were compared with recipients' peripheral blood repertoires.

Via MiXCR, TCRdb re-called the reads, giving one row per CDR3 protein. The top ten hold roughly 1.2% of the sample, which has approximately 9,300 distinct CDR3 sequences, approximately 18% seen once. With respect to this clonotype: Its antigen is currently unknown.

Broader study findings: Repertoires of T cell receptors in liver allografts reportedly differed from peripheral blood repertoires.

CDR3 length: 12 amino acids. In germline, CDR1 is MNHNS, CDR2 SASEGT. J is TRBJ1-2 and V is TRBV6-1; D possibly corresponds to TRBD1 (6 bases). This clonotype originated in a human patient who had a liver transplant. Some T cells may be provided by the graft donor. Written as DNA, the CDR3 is TGTACCACCTTAAACAGGGAGGAAGGCTACACCTTC. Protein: CTTLNREEGYTF.